The 29 T cell receptor beta chains given below trace back to one sample, sequenced in a study of cytomegalovirus exposure and HLA in healthy donors (TCRdb year 2017). Library prep was done by the immunoSEQ multiplex PCR assay. For the multiplex PCR, a mixture combining 60 forward primers for TCR Vbeta segments and 13 reverse primers for TCR Jbeta segments was used. TCRdb mirrors the immuneACCESS table, restricted to in-frame sequences. Some clones are absent from its copies; in checked studies, under half trace to an unresolved V gene, and the reason for the others is unknown. The sample has some 150,000 clones on record, about 75% of them singletons. The ten largest clones take up 3.3% of the sample. What was sequenced was PBMCs. These receptors were taken from a man aged 40-50 years in good health and CMV-seronegative.

This chain joins TRBV6-5 and TRBJ1-1; 7 positions agree with TRBD1. Germline V lookup: CDR1 MNHEY, CDR2 SVGAGI. The CDR3 contains 14 residues. Trimming removed 5 bases from V and 7 bases from J; junction bases left unmatched: 10. The CDR3 nucleotides are TGTGCCAGCAGTACTAACAGGGGAGGCGTTGAAGCTTTCTTT. As protein: CASSTNRGGVEAFF.

The V gene is TRBV27, the J gene TRBJ1-2; 7 bases line up with TRBD1. V dropped 2 bases and J dropped 0; count of bases not matched to a gene: 3. The germline gives CDR1 MNHEY, CDR2 SMNVEV (reference sequence). CDR3 length equals 15 residues. The CDR3: CASSLQGDTNYGYTF. CDR3 in DNA: TGTGCCAGCAGTTTACAGGGGGATACTAACTATGGCTACACCTTC.

The chain combines TRBV9 with TRBJ2-2; D remains unclear. The CDR3 totals 16 residues. From germline, CDR1 is SGDLS and CDR2 YYNGEE. Trimming removed 0 bases at V and 0 bases at J, with 9 bases between. CDR3 sequence: CASSVVSVANTGELFF. In nucleotides, the CDR3 is TGTGCCAGCAGCGTAGTATCAGTCGCGAACACCGGGGAGCTGTTTTTT. The full variable domain, with the rest looked up from reference TRBV9 and TRBJ2-2, is DSGVTQTPKHLITATGQRVTLRCSPRSGDLSVYWYQQSLDQGLQFLIQYYNGEERAKGNILERFSAQQFPDLHSELNLSSLELGDSALYFCASSVVSVANTGELFFGEGSRLTVL.

Only a few counts were recorded for this clone. The chain links TRBV4-1 to TRBJ1-2; possible D gene TRBD1, 6 bases. V was cut by 0 bases and J by 5 bases, with 10 bases left in between. CDR3 length: 14 residues. Germline V gives CDR1 MGHRA, CDR2 YSYEKL. DNA for the CDR3: TGCGCCAGCAGCCAAGATCGGGGGGCGTATGGCTACACCTTC. As protein: CASSQDRGAYGYTF.

V usage is TRBV6-5 and J usage is TRBJ2-2; D unresolved. This CDR3 contains 13 residues. Germline V gene lookup returns CDR1 MNHEY and CDR2 SVGAGI. Trimming removed 7 bases from V and 0 bases from J, with 6 bases in between. The CDR3 loop is CASNPANTGELFF. CDR3 coding DNA: TGTGCCAGCAATCCCGCGAACACCGGGGAGCTGTTTTTT.

The chain couples TRBV19 to TRBJ2-5; tentatively, D is TRBD2 (6 bases). The V end lost 5 bases, the J end lost 5 bases, and 15 bases lay between the germline ends. Germline V gives CDR1 LNHDA, CDR2 SQIVND (reference sequence). The CDR3 spans 14 residues. This CDR3 is CASSPGLDLETQYF. CDR3 in DNA: TGTGCCAGTAGTCCGGGACTCGACCTGGAGACCCAGTACTTC.

The rearrangement links TRBV7-6 to TRBJ1-2, with 7 bases that match TRBD1. In germline, CDR1 is SGHVS, CDR2 FNYEAQ. After removal of 5 bases from V and 4 bases from J, the junction contained 7 bases not matched to a gene. CDR3 length equals 14 residues. CDR3 sequence: CASSTISGGYGYTF. As DNA, the CDR3 is TGTGCCAGCAGCACAATTTCAGGGGGCTATGGCTACACCTTC. The full variable domain, its missing parts supplied by reference TRBV7-6 and TRBJ1-2, is GAGVSQSPRYKVTKRGQDVALRCDPISGHVSLYWYRQALGQGPEFLTYFNYEAQQDKSGLPNDRFSAERPEGSISTLTIQRTEQRDSAMYRCASSTISGGYGYTFGSGTRLTVV.

The V call is TRBV4-1, the J call TRBJ1-5; 9 nucleotides line up with TRBD1. With 4 bases clipped from V and 7 bases from J, the junction kept 17 bases outside the gene matches. The CDR3 is made up of 18 amino acids. Germline CDR1 and CDR2: MGHRA and YSYEKL. CDR3 DNA: TGCGCCAGCAGCCGAGGGGGACAGGGAATAAAGGTAGACCAGCCCCAGCATTTT. Translated: CASSRGGQGIKVDQPQHF.

This chain connects TRBV27 to TRBJ2-3; no clear D gene. V was clipped by 1 base and J by 5 bases, with 19 bases between them. Germline-derived CDR1 and CDR2 are MNHEY and SMNVEV (reference sequence). The CDR3 length is 17 residues. CDR3 protein: CASSLLAISNTQDTQYF. The CDR3 DNA sequence: TGTGCCAGCAGTTTATTGGCCATCTCGAACACACAAGATACGCAGTATTTT.

There are many counts of this clone. The J gene is TRBJ1-1, the V gene TRBV9; D gene unclear. The CDR3 runs 13 residues. V lost 1 base, J lost 0 bases, and 4 bases lay in between. Germline lookup yields CDR1 SGDLS and CDR2 YYNGEE. The CDR3 sequence is CASSVHLNTEAFF. CDR3 coding DNA: TGTGCCAGCAGCGTACATCTGAACACTGAAGCTTTCTTT.

V usage is TRBV11-1 and J usage is TRBJ1-3, with D hard to call. Germline assignment: CDR1 SGHAT and CDR2 FQDESV (reference sequence). V was clipped by 3 bases and J by 4 bases, with 16 bases between them. The CDR3 totals 16 residues. This CDR3 reads CASSFVTPASGNTIYF. CDR3 bases: TGTGCCAGCAGCTTCGTGACACCCGCATCCGGAAACACCATATATTTT.

The chain is built from TRBV7-8 and TRBJ1-1; 9 nucleotides line up with TRBD1. V gave up 2 bases and J gave up 1 base; unmatched junction bases: 8. Germline CDR1 SGHVS, CDR2 FQNEAQ. This CDR3 comprises 17 residues. The chain's CDR3 is CASSLIGTGLGNTEAFF. The CDR3 DNA reads as TGTGCCAGCAGCTTAATTGGGACAGGGCTGGGGAACACTGAAGCTTTCTTT.

The V call is TRBV11-1, the J call TRBJ2-7; 7 bases match TRBD1. In germline, CDR1 is SGHAT, CDR2 FQDESV (reference sequence). The CDR3 totals 14 residues. Trimming cost V 3 bases and J 4 bases; bases outside gene matches: 6. CDR3 in amino acids: CASSLTGNPYEQYF. The CDR3 nucleotides are TGTGCCAGCAGCTTGACAGGGAACCCGTACGAGCAGTACTTC.

The genes are TRBV2 and TRBJ2-7, with D possibly being TRBD1 (5 bases). V lost 1 base and J lost 5, with 15 bases in between. Germline V gene lookup returns CDR1 SNHLY and CDR2 FYNNEI. This CDR3 is built from 15 residues. In DNA form, the CDR3 reads TGTGCCAGCAGTGAAGACCGGCAGGGTGCCCACGAGCAGTACTTC. Translating it yields CASSEDRQGAHEQYF. Based on the CDR3 plus reference TRBV2 and TRBJ2-7, the full variable domain is EPEVTQTPSHQVTQMGQEVILRCVPISNHLYFYWYRQILGQKVEFLVSFYNNEISEKSEIFDDQFSVERPDGSNFTLKIRSTKLEDSAMYFCASSEDRQGAHEQYFGPGTRLTVT.

The chain's CDR3 is CASSTSVAVMVRNEQFF. Here the CDR3 DNA reads TGTGCCAGCAGCACCTCCGTGGCGGTTATGGTGCGGAATGAGCAGTTCTTC. The chain carries TRBV6-4 and TRBJ2-1; D is uncertain. This CDR3 comprises 17 residues. V lost 6 bases to trimming and J lost 7 bases, with 25 bases between them. Germline assignment: CDR1 MRHNA and CDR2 SNTAGT.

This sequence joins TRBV11-2 and TRBJ2-2; possibly TRBD1 for D (6 bases). Trimming removed 0 bases from V and 3 bases from J, with 11 bases in between. Germline V lookup: CDR1 SGHAT, CDR2 FQNNGV. This CDR3 has 16 residues. In nucleotides, the CDR3 is TGTGCCAGCAGCTTAGATCGTTGGGGGCACACCGGGGAGCTGTTTTTT. Translation gives CASSLDRWGHTGELFF.

The chain has TRBV15 and TRBJ1-3, with D tentatively TRBD1 (5 bases). V gave up 8 bases and J gave up 0 bases, with 11 bases separating them. Germline V CDR1 and CDR2: LNHNV, YYDKDF (reference sequence). CDR3 size: 14 residues. The CDR3 sequence: CATGGGSSGNTIYF. CDR3 nucleotides: TGTGCCACCGGGGGGGGGAGCTCTGGAAACACCATATATTTT.

The chain recombines TRBV7-2 with TRBJ1-1; D is perhaps TRBD1 (5 bases). The CDR3 sequence is 13 residues long. Trimming shortened V by 5 bases and J by 1 base, and 8 bases separated the two germline ends. Germline values: CDR1 SGHTA, CDR2 FQGNSA. The CDR3 DNA is TGTGCCAGCAGCCACGACAGGAACACTGAAGCTTTCTTT. It is translated as CASSHDRNTEAFF.

The J gene is TRBJ2-3, the V gene TRBV2; 10 nucleotides match TRBD1. The CDR3 covers 14 residues. V dropped 11 bases and J dropped 4; count of bases not matched to a gene: 9. The germline V gene encodes CDR1 SNHLY and CDR2 FYNNEI. The CDR3: CAGGGDRGPDTQYF. The DNA of the CDR3 is TGTGCCGGGGGCGGGGACAGGGGTCCAGATACGCAGTATTTT.

This clone has just a few counts. The V call is TRBV4-3, the J call TRBJ2-7, with D tentatively TRBD1 (5 bases). This CDR3 region has 16 residues. Trimming took off 0 bases at V and 3 bases at J, with 15 bases between the two ends. Germline V gene sequence: CDR1 LGHNA, CDR2 YSLEER. The CDR3 bases are TGCGCCAGCAGCCAAGAATACAGGCCCCTAATCTACGAGCAGTACTTC. It is translated as CASSQEYRPLIYEQYF.

This clone was seen only a few times. This rearrangement joins TRBV28 to TRBJ2-7, with no clear D. CDR1 is MDHEN and CDR2 is SYDVKM in the germline V gene. The CDR3 extends over 12 amino acids. The V gene lost 10 bases and the J gene lost 0 bases, with 10 bases spanning the gap. As DNA, the CDR3 is TGTGCCACCCAAACAGTCTCCTACGAGCAGTACTTC. It is translated as CATQTVSYEQYF.

This chain joins TRBV13 and TRBJ2-1; 9 nucleotides agree with TRBD2. CDR1 is PRHDT and CDR2 is FYEKMQ in the germline V gene (reference sequence). The CDR3 is made up of 18 amino acids. The J segment lost 0 bases and the V segment lost 1 base, leaving 7 bases of the junction unmatched. The CDR3 sequence is CASSLVPAGGSSYNEQFF. The CDR3 DNA is TGTGCCAGCAGCTTAGTGCCAGCGGGGGGTAGCTCCTACAATGAGCAGTTCTTC. Drawing the rest from reference TRBV13 and TRBJ2-1, the complete variable domain is AAGVIQSPRHLIKEKRETATLKCYPIPRHDTVYWYQQGPGQDPQFLISFYEKMQSDKGSIPDRFSAQQFSDYHSELNMSSLELGDSALYFCASSLVPAGGSSYNEQFFGPGTRLTVL.

The CDR3 region has the DNA TGCAGCGTTGATCCGGGACAGAACTATGGCTACACCTTC. This sequence encodes CSVDPGQNYGYTF. The rearrangement joins TRBV29-1 to TRBJ1-2; 7 bases fit TRBD1. Germline loops: CDR1 SQVTM, CDR2 ANQGSEA. The CDR3 totals 13 residues. V lost 3 bases, J lost 2 bases, and 3 bases stayed unmatched.

This clone was counted a few times. The chain has TRBV7-9 and TRBJ1-5, with 10 bases that match TRBD1. Germline V CDR1 and CDR2: SEHNR, FQNEAQ (reference sequence). The CDR3 runs to 14 residues. V was pared by 3 bases and J by 7 bases, with 3 bases of the junction left unmatched. The CDR3 reads CASSLTGGRQPQHF. The CDR3 DNA follows: TGTGCCAGCAGCTTGACAGGGGGCCGCCAGCCCCAGCATTTT. The complete variable domain, with remaining parts taken from reference TRBV7-9 and TRBJ1-5, reads DTGVSQNPRHKITKRGQNVTFRCDPISEHNRLYWYRQTLGQGPEFLTYFQNEAQLEKSRLLSDRFSAERPKGSFSTLEIQRTEQGDSAMYLCASSLTGGRQPQHFGDGTRLSIL.

The chain combines TRBV6-5 with TRBJ2-5; no definite D call. Looked up from germline, CDR1 is MNHEY and CDR2 is SVGAGI. There are 13 residues in the CDR3. Trimming stripped 7 bases from V and 4 bases from J, with 13 bases between. The CDR3 DNA follows: TGTGCCAGCACCCAGAGTCCGGGAGAGACCCAGTACTTC. Translating it yields CASTQSPGETQYF.

This chain uses TRBV5-4 with TRBJ1-2, with D possibly matching TRBD1 (6 bases). Germline CDR1 and CDR2: SGHNT and YYREEE (reference sequence). Trimming pared 5 bases from V and 8 bases from J, leaving 25 bases between. CDR3 length: 16 residues. The CDR3 spells CASSNGGVGGVGGYTF. The CDR3 DNA is TGTGCCAGCAGTAATGGCGGTGTAGGGGGAGTAGGGGGCTACACCTTC. Combining the CDR3 with reference TRBV5-4 and TRBJ1-2 gives the whole variable domain ETGVTQSPTHLIKTRGQQVTLRCSSQSGHNTVSWYQQALGQGPQFIFQYYREEENGRGNFPPRFSGLQFPNYSSELNVNALELDDSALYLCASSNGGVGGVGGYTFGSGTRLTVV.

The V call is TRBV5-3, the J call TRBJ2-2; 16 positions match TRBD2. TRBV5-3 counts as an open reading frame of uncertain function. Germline trimming cut 4 bases from V and 5 bases from J; bases unmatched to any gene: 8. There are 18 residues in the CDR3. The CDR3 coding sequence is TGTGCCAGAAGCCCGGGACTAGCGGGGGGGCTTCGAACCGGGGAGCTGTTTTTT. This codes for CARSPGLAGGLRTGELFF.

A few counts support this clone. J is TRBJ1-1 and V is TRBV11-2; TRBD1 matches 8 bases. Germline V gene data show CDR1 as SGHAT and CDR2 as FQNNGV. Losses at the gene ends were 1 base for V and 5 bases for J; bases not matched to a gene: 3. The CDR3 contains 14 residues. CDR3 loop: CASSLANRGTEAFF. Written as DNA, the CDR3 is TGTGCCAGCAGCTTAGCCAACAGGGGGACTGAAGCTTTCTTT.

The chain couples TRBV6-6 to TRBJ2-1; tentatively, D is TRBD1 (6 bases). The V end lost 5 bases, the J end lost 9 bases, and 8 bases lay between the germline ends. Germline CDR1 reads MNHNY; CDR2 reads SVGAGI (reference sequence). The CDR3 runs to 11 residues. As DNA, the CDR3 is TGTGCCAGCAGTCGACAGGTTGAGCAGTTCTTC. Amino acids: CASSRQVEQFF.